The rows below give T cell receptor beta chains drawn from one sample of a study of T cells in Graves' hyperthyroidism and ophthalmopathy. TCRdb redid the calling of the multiplex PCR reads with MiXCR, one entry per CDR3 protein. The data show around 540,000 distinct CDR3 sequences, roughly 46% seen once. The specimen was peripheral blood or thyroid tissue (not recorded which). These receptors came from a woman younger than 30 with Graves' hyperthyroidism. Both conserved end residues are part of each CDR3. The D gene is left open where the match is weak.

d_call cdr3_length j_call v_call cdr3_aa
- 18 TRBJ1-2 TRBV7-2 CASSLAAVGAPQDYGYTF
TRBD2 15 TRBJ2-7 TRBV2 CASSRTSRGMNEQYF
- 15 TRBJ1-5 TRBV7-4 CASRYRGRGRQPQHF
TRBD2 14 TRBJ2-5 TRBV15 CATSNGLAEETQYF
- 16 TRBJ1-5 TRBV12-3/TRBV12-4 CASSPYRVATDQPQHF
- 11 TRBJ1-2 TRBV20-1 CSASPGYGYTF
- 17 TRBJ2-6 TRBV16 CASSQSGSFSGANVLTF
- 16 TRBJ1-3 TRBV14 CASSQDRVTLGNTIYF
TRBD2 16 TRBJ2-2 TRBV7-6 CASSLGLAGDTGELFF
- 14 TRBJ2-7 TRBV20-1 CSVKAGPSSYEQYF
TRBD1 15 TRBJ1-5 TRBV5-3 CARYTGGRPGQPQHF
- 13 TRBJ2-7 TRBV6-2/TRBV6-3 CASSYLGSYEQYF
- 14 TRBJ1-5 TRBV10-2 CASSGAGDNQPQHF
- 16 TRBJ2-7 TRBV5-1 CASSQWGPAGVNEQYF
TRBD2 14 TRBJ2-7 TRBV11-1 CASSLVRESYEQYF
- 13 TRBJ1-1 TRBV6-1 CASSGGGGTEAFF
- 14 TRBJ2-2 TRBV7-2 CASSRDRNTGELFF
- 12 TRBJ1-2 TRBV29-1 CSLMGGNYGYTF